The next 8 T cell receptor beta chains were all read from a single sample in a study of blood T cells in healthy people across ages. PCR was performed a second time for about 6 to 11 cycles using a sample-barcoded 5' primer and a J-beta primer mix. TCRdb re-called the 5' RACE reads through MiXCR, storing one row per CDR3 protein. This table holds 1.5 million to 2 million distinct CDR3 sequences, about 50% found once. The sequenced material came from blood. These receptors were obtained from a woman between 35 and 50 years old in good health.

This rearrangement joins TRBV3-1 to TRBJ2-5; 8 bases are a match to TRBD2. The J call may be wrong; the DNA end is better matched by TRBJ2-7. The CDR3 spans 14 residues. The germline V gene encodes CDR1 LGHDT and CDR2 YNNKEL (reference sequence). Here the CDR3 DNA reads TGTGCCAGCAGCCACTCGGCGGGGGGAAGCGAGCAGTACTTC. It is translated as CASSHSAGGSEQYF.

The V call is TRBV7-2, the J call TRBJ2-5, with 10 bases fitting TRBD2. CDR1 and CDR2 from the germline V gene are SGHTA and FQGNSA. With V trimmed by 0 bases and J by 0 bases, 4 bases remained unmatched. The CDR3 has 17 residues. The CDR3 spells CASSLAPAGGYQETQYF. The CDR3 DNA follows: TGTGCCAGCAGCTTAGCGCCAGCGGGGGGGTACCAAGAGACCCAGTACTTC.

In this sample, this clonotype turned up once. The chain has TRBV20-1 and TRBJ2-3; 9 bases align to TRBD2. From germline, CDR1 is DFQATT and CDR2 SNEGSKA (reference sequence). The CDR3 totals 14 residues. The trim removed 1 base at V and 4 bases at J, leaving 3 bases unmatched. For the CDR3, the DNA is TGCAGTGCTAGAGGACTAGCGGCGGCAGATACGCAGTATTTT. Its translation is CSARGLAAADTQYF.

The chain links TRBV5-1 to TRBJ2-7; 9 bases align to TRBD1. The CDR3 is 16 amino acids. V lost 3 bases to trimming and J lost 2 bases; unmatched junction nucleotides: 9. Per the germline V gene, CDR1 is SGHRS and CDR2 is YFSETQ. CDR3: CASSSNGQGSTYEQYF. In DNA form, the CDR3 reads TGCGCCAGCAGCTCCAACGGACAGGGGTCGACCTACGAGCAGTACTTC.

Worth noting for this clonotype: A much bigger clone sits one base away, suggesting this may be a read error. The chain joins TRBV20-1 to TRBJ2-7; possibly TRBD1 for D (6 bases). V gave up 7 bases and J gave up 7 bases, with 14 bases separating them. Germline-derived CDR1 and CDR2 are DFQATT and SNEGSKA (reference sequence). This CDR3 spans 11 amino acids. CDR3 nucleotide sequence: TGCAGTGTTCTGAGGGGGAATGAGCAGTACTTC. Residues: CSVLRGNEQYF.

The rearrangement joins TRBV10-2 to TRBJ2-6; 7 bases map to TRBD1. The CDR3 has 16 residues. J gave up 3 bases and V 3 bases, and 5 bases lay outside the gene matches. Germline V gives CDR1 WSHSY, CDR2 SAAADI. The CDR3 nucleotides are TGCGCCAGCAGTGAAAAGGGGGCCATTGGGGCCAACGTCCTGACTTTC. It specifies CASSEKGAIGANVLTF.

The chain combines TRBV7-9 with TRBJ2-7, with a possible D match to TRBD1 (5 bases). The V end lost 4 bases, the J end lost 2 bases, and 15 bases lay between the germline ends. Germline V gene lookup returns CDR1 SEHNR and CDR2 FQNEAQ (reference sequence). The CDR3 sequence is 15 residues long. In nucleotides, the CDR3 is TGTGCCAGCAGCTCCACAGGCTCAATAACCTACGAGCAGTACTTC. Encoded protein: CASSSTGSITYEQYF.

The rearrangement joins TRBV20-1 to TRBJ1-1; D call uncertain. Per the germline V gene, CDR1 is DFQATT and CDR2 is SNEGSKA (reference sequence). Between the trimmed V and J ends, which lost 3 bases and 0 bases, there was a span of 8 bases. The length of the CDR3 is 13 residues. The CDR3 loop is CSASALVNTEAFF. The CDR3 nucleotides are TGCAGTGCTAGTGCTCTAGTGAACACTGAAGCTTTCTTT.